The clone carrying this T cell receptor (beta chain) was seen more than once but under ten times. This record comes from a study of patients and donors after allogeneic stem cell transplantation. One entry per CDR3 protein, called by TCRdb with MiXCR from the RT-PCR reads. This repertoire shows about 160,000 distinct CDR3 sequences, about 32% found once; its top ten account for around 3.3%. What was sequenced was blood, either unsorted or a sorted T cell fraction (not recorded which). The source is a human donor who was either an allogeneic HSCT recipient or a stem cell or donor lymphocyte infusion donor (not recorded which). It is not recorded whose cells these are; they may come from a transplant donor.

Here the CDR3 DNA reads TGTGCCAGCAGCCAAGAGGGGGGACACTCGAACACTGAAGCTTTCTTT. It encodes CASSQEGGHSNTEAFF. The chain joins TRBV4-2 to TRBJ1-1; D perhaps matches TRBD1 (6 bases). This CDR3 has 16 amino acids. Germline V CDR1 and CDR2: LGHNA, YNFKEQ. V shed 0 bases and J shed 1 base, with 12 bases lying between them.